The rows below give T cell receptor beta chains drawn from one sample of a study of cytomegalovirus exposure and HLA in healthy donors. Produced via immunoSEQ multiplex PCR; TCRdb's table is partial and in-frame only. Of more than 150,000 clones listed, roughly 77% are singletons. The specimen sequenced was PBMCs. The receptors stem from a woman in her 30s in good health and CMV-seropositive. The CDR3 runs from the conserved cysteine through the conserved F or W. A D gene is named only where the DNA matches it firmly. Clone size is shown for a subset of rows, as once, few, many or a class of expanded clone.

>-|TRBV29-1|-|11|TRBJ2-7
TGCAGCTCAGGGTGGGGGGACGAGCAGTACTTC
CSSGWGDEQYF
>-|TRBV4-3|-|16|TRBJ2-7
TGCGCCAGCAGCCTGAGAGACAGGTCTCTCGGGTACGAGCAGTACTTC
CASSLRDRSLGYEQYF
>TRBD1|TRBV5-6|-|16|TRBJ2-2
TGTGCCAGCAGCTTGTTGACAGGGGTCGACACCGGGGAGCTGTTTTTT
CASSLLTGVDTGELFF
>TRBD2|TRBV5-4|once|18|TRBJ2-7
TGTGCCAGCAGCCGGCCCTTAGCGGGGGGTCGGAGCTCCTACGAGCAGTACTTC
CASSRPLAGGRSSYEQYF
>TRBD1|TRBV28|-|13|TRBJ2-7
TGTGCCAGCAGTGCCAGACAGGGCTACGAGCAGTACTTC
CASSARQGYEQYF
>TRBD1|TRBV6-5|-|13|TRBJ1-4
TGTGCCAGCAGTCGGACAGGCGGGGAAAAACTGTTTTTT
CASSRTGGEKLFF
>-|TRBV2|-|15|TRBJ1-5
TGTGCCAGCAGTGAAGAGACAGCGAGCAATCAGCCCCAGCATTTT
CASSEETASNQPQHF
>-|TRBV7-9|-|16|TRBJ1-1
TGTGCCAGCAGTAATCAACCCGGGGACATGTTCACTGAAGCTTTCTTT
CASSNQPGDMFTEAFF
>-|TRBV6-6|-|14|TRBJ1-3
TGTGCCAGCAGTTATTCAGGGACTGGAAACACCATATATTTT
CASSYSGTGNTIYF
>TRBD1|TRBV5-4|-|15|TRBJ1-2
TGTGCCAGCAGCGCCCGAGGACAGGGGCGATATGGCTACACCTTC
CASSARGQGRYGYTF
>TRBD2|TRBV10-2|-|16|TRBJ2-7
TGCGCCAGCAGTGAGCCGAGACTAGCGGGGCACTACGAGCAGTACTTC
CASSEPRLAGHYEQYF
>-|TRBV19|-|13|TRBJ1-5
TGTGCCAGTAGTATACAGGGTAGCCAGCCCCAGCATTTT
CASSIQGSQPQHF
>-|TRBV30|-|11|TRBJ2-3
TGTGCCTGGAGTTTGAGAGATACGCAGTATTTT
CAWSLRDTQYF
>TRBD2|TRBV27|-|19|TRBJ2-5
TGTGCCAGCAGTCCCTATTTGACTAGCGGGGGGGCAAAGTGGGAGACCCAGTACTTC
CASSPYLTSGGAKWETQYF
>TRBD2|TRBV7-2|-|11|TRBJ2-7
TGTGCCAGCAGGCGGGGGGAGGAGCAGTACTTC
CASRRGEEQYF
>-|TRBV27|-|14|TRBJ2-3
TGTGCCAGCAGTCCCTCCTTGTCAGGGGATACGCAGTATTTT
CASSPSLSGDTQYF
>TRBD2|TRBV28|-|10|TRBJ2-3
TGTGCCAGCAGTCGGACTAGTTCGTATTTT
CASSRTSSYF
>TRBD1|TRBV29-1|-|13|TRBJ2-7
TGCAGCGTTATCTGGCAGGGGGCTCGGGAGCAGTACTTC
CSVIWQGAREQYF
>TRBD2|TRBV11-2|few|16|TRBJ2-1
TGTGCCAGCAGCTTAGCCGGGACTAGCGGGCACAATGAGCAGTTCTTC
CASSLAGTSGHNEQFF